A selection of T cell receptor beta chains follows, all from one sample in a study of blood T cell repertoires in COVID-19. Repertoires were generated with immunoSEQ multiplex PCR, while TCRdb's copy carries only in-frame clones and drops some. The repertoire holds about 120,000 clones, with over 60% as singletons. Sequencing used peripheral blood. The receptors originated from a woman aged 80 or over with acute or convalescent COVID-19. CDR3s leave out the opening cysteine and the closing phenylalanine or tryptophan.

TRBV3-1/TRBV3-2 | ASSQDFPGKAGYT
TRBV6-5 | ASRKETGELF
TRBV11-2 | ASSLVNSPLH
TRBV28 | ASSSQGGGNTIY
TRBV11-1 | ASSFRDTQY
TRBV6-5 | ASRMGLAGVNEQF
TRBV6-6 | ASSYSSYNT
TRBV5-1 | ASSRTSGGAYNEQF
TRBV19 | ASSPVIQETQY
TRBV7-2 | ASSLSGTAGYGYT
TRBV7-3 | ASSSGIGELF
TRBV5-5 | ASSFSSGAGYT
TRBV11-2 | ASSLGGTGLHEQY
TRBV27 | ASRRQGSVPKLF
TRBV15 | ATSSPGLAGLETQY
TRBV13 | ASSLIRNTEAF
TRBV6-2/TRBV6-3 | ASSYAGGGTDTQY
TRBV24-1 | ATSVHPVSRGSTGELF
TRBV5-1 | ASSLTSLTYEQY
TRBV28 | ASKTFGGRTEAF
TRBV14 | ASSLHRFRSKQGYYGYT
TRBV6-2/TRBV6-3 | ASSYARGAADNQPQH
TRBV28 | ASSWLAGAKNIQY
TRBV14 | ASSPLGGHEQF
TRBV7-2 | ASTSGLAGAGELF
TRBV5-1 | ASSKRQNNSPLH
TRBV11-2 | ASSEGPGGSYNEQF
TRBV7-2 | ASSYYRDQPQH
TRBV5-1 | ASSQGQGWSSGELF
TRBV5-4 | ASSLGGLDLQETQY
TRBV28 | ASSFRRGLSGANVLT